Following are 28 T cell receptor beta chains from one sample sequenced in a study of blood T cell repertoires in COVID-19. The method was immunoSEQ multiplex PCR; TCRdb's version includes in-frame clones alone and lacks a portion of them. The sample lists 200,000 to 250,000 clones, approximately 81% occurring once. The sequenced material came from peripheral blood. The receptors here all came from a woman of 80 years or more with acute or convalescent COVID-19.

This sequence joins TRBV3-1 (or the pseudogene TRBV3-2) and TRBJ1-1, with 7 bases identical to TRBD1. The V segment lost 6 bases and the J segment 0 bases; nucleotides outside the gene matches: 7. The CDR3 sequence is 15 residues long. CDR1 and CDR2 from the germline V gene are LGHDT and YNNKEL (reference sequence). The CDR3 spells CASRPTGLMNTEAFF. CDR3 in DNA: TGTGCCAGCAGGCCGACAGGGCTCATGAACACTGAAGCTTTCTTT.

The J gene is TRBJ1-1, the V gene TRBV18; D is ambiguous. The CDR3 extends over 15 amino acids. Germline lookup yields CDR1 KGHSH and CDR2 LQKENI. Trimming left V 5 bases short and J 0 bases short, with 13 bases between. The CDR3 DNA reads TGTGCCAGCTCAACCGAGTTGGGCGTGAACACTGAAGCTTTCTTT. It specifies CASSTELGVNTEAFF.

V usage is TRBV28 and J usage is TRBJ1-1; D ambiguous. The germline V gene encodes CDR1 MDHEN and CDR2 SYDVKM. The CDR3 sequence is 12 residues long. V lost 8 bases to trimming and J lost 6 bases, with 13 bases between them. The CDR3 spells CASQTPEAEAFF. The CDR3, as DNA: TGTGCCAGCCAAACCCCAGAGGCTGAAGCTTTCTTT.

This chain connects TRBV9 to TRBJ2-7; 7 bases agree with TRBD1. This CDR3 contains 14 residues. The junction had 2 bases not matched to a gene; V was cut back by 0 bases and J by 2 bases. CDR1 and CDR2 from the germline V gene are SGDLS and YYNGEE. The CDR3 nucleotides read TGTGCCAGCAGCGTAGACGGGACAGCCTACGAGCAGTACTTC. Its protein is CASSVDGTAYEQYF.

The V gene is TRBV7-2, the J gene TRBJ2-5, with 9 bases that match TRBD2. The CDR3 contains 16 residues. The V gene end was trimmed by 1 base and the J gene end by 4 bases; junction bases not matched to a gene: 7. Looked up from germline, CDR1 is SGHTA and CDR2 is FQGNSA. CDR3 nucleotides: TGTGCCAGCAGCTTAGGCCCCTGGCGGGGGGGAGAGACCCAGTACTTC. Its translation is CASSLGPWRGGETQYF.

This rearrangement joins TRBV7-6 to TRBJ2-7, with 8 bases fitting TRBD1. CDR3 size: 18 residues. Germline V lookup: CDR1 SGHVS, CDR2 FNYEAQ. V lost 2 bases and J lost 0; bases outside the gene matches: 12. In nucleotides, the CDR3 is TGTGCCAGCAGCTTATTTACATTTGGACAGGGTGGCTCCTACGAGCAGTACTTC. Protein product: CASSLFTFGQGGSYEQYF.

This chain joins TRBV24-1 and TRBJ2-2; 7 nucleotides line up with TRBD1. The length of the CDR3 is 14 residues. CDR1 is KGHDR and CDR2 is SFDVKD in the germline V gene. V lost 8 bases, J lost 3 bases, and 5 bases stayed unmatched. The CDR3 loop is CATKGQGDTGELFF. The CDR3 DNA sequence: TGTGCCACCAAGGGGCAGGGGGACACCGGGGAGCTGTTTTTT.

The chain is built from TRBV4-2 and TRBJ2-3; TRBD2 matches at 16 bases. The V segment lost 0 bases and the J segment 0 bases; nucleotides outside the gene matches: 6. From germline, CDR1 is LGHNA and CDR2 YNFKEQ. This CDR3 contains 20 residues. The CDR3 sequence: CASSQEAGLAGGPSTDTQYF. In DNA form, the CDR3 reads TGTGCCAGCAGCCAAGAGGCGGGACTAGCGGGGGGGCCGAGCACAGATACGCAGTATTTT.

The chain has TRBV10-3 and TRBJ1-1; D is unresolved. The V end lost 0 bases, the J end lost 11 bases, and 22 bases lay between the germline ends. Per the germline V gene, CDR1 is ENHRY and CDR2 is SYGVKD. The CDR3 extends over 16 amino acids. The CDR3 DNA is TGTGCCATCAGTGAGTCTAGGGAGATGACGGCCGGTCGGGCTTTCTTT. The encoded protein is CAISESREMTAGRAFF.

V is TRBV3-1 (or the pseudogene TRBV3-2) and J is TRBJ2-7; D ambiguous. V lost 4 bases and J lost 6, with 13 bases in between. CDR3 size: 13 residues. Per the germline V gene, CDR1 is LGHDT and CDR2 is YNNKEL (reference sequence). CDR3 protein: CASSLEVGVEQYF. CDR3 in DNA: TGTGCCAGCAGCCTCGAGGTAGGAGTCGAGCAGTACTTC.

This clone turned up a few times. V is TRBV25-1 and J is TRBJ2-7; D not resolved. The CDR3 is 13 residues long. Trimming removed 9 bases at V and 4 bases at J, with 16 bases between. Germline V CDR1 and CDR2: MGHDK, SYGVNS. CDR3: CASSEVAKYEQYF. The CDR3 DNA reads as TGTGCCAGTTCCGAGGTAGCTAAGTACGAGCAGTACTTC.

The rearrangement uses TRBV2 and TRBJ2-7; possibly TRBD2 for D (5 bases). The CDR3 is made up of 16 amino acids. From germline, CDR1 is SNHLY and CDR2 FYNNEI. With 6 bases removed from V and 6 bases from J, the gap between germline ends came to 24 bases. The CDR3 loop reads CASSYTRAYSGSEQYF. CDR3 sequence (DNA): TGTGCCAGCAGCTACACGAGGGCGTATTCTGGATCCGAGCAGTACTTC.

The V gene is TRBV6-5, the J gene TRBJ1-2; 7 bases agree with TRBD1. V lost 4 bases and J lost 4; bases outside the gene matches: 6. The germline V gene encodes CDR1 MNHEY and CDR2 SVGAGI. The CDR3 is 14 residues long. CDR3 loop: CASSSIGTVYGYTF. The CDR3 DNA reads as TGTGCCAGCAGTTCGATAGGGACAGTCTATGGCTACACCTTC.

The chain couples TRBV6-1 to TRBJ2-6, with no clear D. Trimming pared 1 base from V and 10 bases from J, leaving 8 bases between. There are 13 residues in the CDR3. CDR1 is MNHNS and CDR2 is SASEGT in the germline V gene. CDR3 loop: CASSEGRMNVLTF. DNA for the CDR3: TGTGCCAGCAGTGAAGGGAGAATGAACGTCCTGACTTTC.

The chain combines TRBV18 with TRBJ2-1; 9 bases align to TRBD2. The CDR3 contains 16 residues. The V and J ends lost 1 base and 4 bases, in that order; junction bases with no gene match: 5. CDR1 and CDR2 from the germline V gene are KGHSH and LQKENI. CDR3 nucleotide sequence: TGTGCCAGCTCACCACAGGCGGGGGGGCGTTACAATGAGCAGTTCTTC. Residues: CASSPQAGGRYNEQFF.

As DNA, the CDR3 is TGCGCCAGCAGCCAAGATGCTAGCGGGGGATACGAGCAGTACTTC. It is translated as CASSQDASGGYEQYF. The chain links TRBV4-3 to TRBJ2-7; 10 bases fit TRBD2. CDR3 length: 15 residues. Germline V lookup: CDR1 LGHNA, CDR2 YSLEER. The ends lost 0 bases at V and 4 bases at J; junction bases unmatched: 3.

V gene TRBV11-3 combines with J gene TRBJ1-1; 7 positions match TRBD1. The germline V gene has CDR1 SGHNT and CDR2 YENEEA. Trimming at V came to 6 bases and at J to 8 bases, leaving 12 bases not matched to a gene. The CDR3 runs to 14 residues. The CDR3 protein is CASRSGTDGREAFF. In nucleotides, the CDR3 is TGTGCCAGCAGGTCCGGGACAGATGGACGGGAAGCTTTCTTT.

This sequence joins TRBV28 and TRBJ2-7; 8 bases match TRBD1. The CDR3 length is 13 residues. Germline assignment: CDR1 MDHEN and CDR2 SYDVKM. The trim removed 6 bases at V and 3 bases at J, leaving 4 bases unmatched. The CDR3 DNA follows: TGTGCCAGCAGGAGGACAGGGTACTACGAGCAGTACTTC. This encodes CASRRTGYYEQYF.

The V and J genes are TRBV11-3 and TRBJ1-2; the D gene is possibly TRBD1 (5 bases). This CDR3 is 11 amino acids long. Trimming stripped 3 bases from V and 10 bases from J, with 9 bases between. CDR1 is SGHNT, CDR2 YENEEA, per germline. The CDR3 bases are TGTGCCAGCAGCTTTACCAGGGACTACACCTTC. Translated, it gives CASSFTRDYTF. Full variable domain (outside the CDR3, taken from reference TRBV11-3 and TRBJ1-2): EAGVVQSPRYKIIEKKQPVAFWCNPISGHNTLYWYLQNLGQGPELLIRYENEEAVDDSQLPKDRFSAERLKGVDSTLKIQPAELGDSAVYLCASSFTRDYTFGSGTRLTVV.

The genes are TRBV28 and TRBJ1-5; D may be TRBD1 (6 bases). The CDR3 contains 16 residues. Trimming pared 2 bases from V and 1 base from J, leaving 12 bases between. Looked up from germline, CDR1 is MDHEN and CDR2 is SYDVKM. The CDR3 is CASSLRGQTSNQPQHF. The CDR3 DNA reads TGTGCCAGCAGTTTAAGGGGACAAACAAGCAATCAGCCCCAGCATTTT. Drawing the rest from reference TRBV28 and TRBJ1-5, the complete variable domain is DVKVTQSSRYLVKRTGEKVFLECVQDMDHENMFWYRQDPGLGLRLIYFSYDVKMKEKGDIPEGYSVSREKKERFSLILESASTNQTSMYLCASSLRGQTSNQPQHFGDGTRLSIL.

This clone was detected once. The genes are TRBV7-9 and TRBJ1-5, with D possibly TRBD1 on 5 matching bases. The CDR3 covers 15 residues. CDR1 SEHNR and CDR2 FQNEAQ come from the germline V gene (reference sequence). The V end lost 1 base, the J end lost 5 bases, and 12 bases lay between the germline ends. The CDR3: CASSLGVRVDQPQHF. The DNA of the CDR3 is TGTGCCAGCAGCTTAGGGGTCAGGGTTGATCAGCCCCAGCATTTT.

CDR3 sequence reads: CASSQALQPQETQYF. In DNA, the CDR3 is TGTGCCAGCAGCCAAGCCTTACAGCCGCAAGAGACCCAGTACTTC. V and J are TRBV3-1 (or the pseudogene TRBV3-2) and TRBJ2-5; D ambiguous. Looked up from germline, CDR1 is LGHDT and CDR2 is YNNKEL (reference sequence). V shed 1 base and J shed 2 bases, with 11 bases lying between them. The CDR3 consists of 15 residues.

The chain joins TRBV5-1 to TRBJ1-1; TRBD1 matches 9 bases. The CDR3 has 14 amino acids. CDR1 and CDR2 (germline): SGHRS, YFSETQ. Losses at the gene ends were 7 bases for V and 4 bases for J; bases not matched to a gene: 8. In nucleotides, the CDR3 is TGCGCCAGCGTTACAGGGGGCTCGGGCACTGAAGCTTTCTTT. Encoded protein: CASVTGGSGTEAFF.

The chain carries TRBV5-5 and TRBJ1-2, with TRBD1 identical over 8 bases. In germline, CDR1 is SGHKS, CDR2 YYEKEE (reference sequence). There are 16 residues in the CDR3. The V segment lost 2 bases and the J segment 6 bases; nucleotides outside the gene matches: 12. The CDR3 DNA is TGTGCCAGCAGCTTTGAAAACCGGGACAGGCCTCATGGCTACACCTTC. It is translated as CASSFENRDRPHGYTF.

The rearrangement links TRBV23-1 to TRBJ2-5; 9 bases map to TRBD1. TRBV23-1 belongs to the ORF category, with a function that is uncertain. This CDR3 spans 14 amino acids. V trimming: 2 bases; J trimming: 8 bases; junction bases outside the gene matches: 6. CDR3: CASSQEGQGFTQYF. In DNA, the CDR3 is TGCGCCAGCAGTCAAGAGGGACAGGGATTCACCCAGTACTTC.

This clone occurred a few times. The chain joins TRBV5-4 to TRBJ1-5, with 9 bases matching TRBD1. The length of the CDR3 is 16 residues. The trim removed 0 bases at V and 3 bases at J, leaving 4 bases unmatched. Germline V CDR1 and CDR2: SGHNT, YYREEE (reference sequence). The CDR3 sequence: CASSLGGTGTNQPQHF. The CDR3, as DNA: TGTGCCAGCAGCTTGGGAGGGACAGGGACCAATCAGCCCCAGCATTTT.

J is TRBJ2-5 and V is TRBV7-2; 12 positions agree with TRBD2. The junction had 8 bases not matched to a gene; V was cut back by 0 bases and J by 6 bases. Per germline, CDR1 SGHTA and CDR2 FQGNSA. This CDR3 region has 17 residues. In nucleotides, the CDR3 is TGTGCCAGCAGCTTAGCGGGGGGGACTAGCGGGCGGCAGACCCAGTACTTC. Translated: CASSLAGGTSGRQTQYF.

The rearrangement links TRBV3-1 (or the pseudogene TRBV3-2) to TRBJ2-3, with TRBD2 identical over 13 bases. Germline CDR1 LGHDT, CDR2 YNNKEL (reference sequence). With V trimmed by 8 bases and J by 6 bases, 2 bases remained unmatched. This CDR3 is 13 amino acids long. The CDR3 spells CASLLAGGDTQYF. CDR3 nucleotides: TGTGCCAGCTTACTAGCGGGGGGGGATACGCAGTATTTT.